The source of this T cell receptor beta chain is a study of T cells in Graves' hyperthyroidism and ophthalmopathy. Study conclusions and caveats: Blood also held most thyroid clonotypes expanded beyond 0.001.

With regard to this clonotype: The antigen remains unidentified.

With V trimmed by 0 bases and J by 1 base, 4 bases remained unmatched. Germline CDR1 is SGHRS and CDR2 is YFSETQ. This CDR3 has 15 amino acids. Under 3 months was the duration of disease in ophthalmopathy patients, who also had a Clinical Activity Score of at least 3 and a NOSPECS grade of at least 4. RNA transcripts yielded amplified TCR beta CDR3 regions. HTBI primers were used for first-round RT-PCR of the TCR CDR3. TCRdb passed the multiplex PCR reads through MiXCR, listing each CDR3 protein once. The data hold under 350,000 distinct CDR3 sequences, with about 17% observed a single time. The chain carries TRBV5-1 and TRBJ2-7; TRBD2 aligns across 7 bases. The TCR sequence derives from a woman in her sixties with Graves' ophthalmopathy. The sample taken for sequencing was blood. Here the CDR3 DNA reads TGCGCCAGCAGCTTGGTAGTAGCGGGTTCCTACGAGCAGTACTTC. This gives the protein CASSLVVAGSYEQYF.